This is a list of T cell receptor beta chains from one sample in a study of a mutant IDH1 vaccine in newly diagnosed glioma. The antigens of these receptors remain unknown. Using immunoSEQ multiplex PCR, the repertoire was profiled, and TCRdb retains in-frame clones only, with some absent. The sample lists around 32,000 clones, 80% occurring once. The specimen comprised PBMCs, sampled from a glioma patient whose treatment included an IDH1 peptide vaccine. These receptors were collected from a man in his forties or fifties with glioma. Some clones in this sample may be carry-over from other donors' samples. Both conserved end residues are part of each CDR3. The order of the fields is CDR3 protein, CDR3 DNA, J gene, D gene, V gene, clone size. D genes are given only for firm matches. Only some rows state a clone size, as once, few, many or a class for expanded clones.

CDR3: CASNREGEPQHF
DNA: TGTGCCAGCAACAGGGAAGGAGAGCCCCAGCATTTT
J: TRBJ1-5
D: -
V: TRBV2
size: -

CDR3: CASSFGQSNQPQHF
DNA: TGTGCCAGCAGCTTCGGACAAAGCAATCAGCCCCAGCATTTT
J: TRBJ1-5
D: -
V: TRBV11-2
size: few

CDR3: CASSHQIGIDRSMNTEAFF
DNA: TGTGCCAGCAGCCACCAGATAGGGATAGACAGAAGTATGAACACTGAAGCTTTCTTT
J: TRBJ1-1
D: -
V: TRBV13
size: -

CDR3: CASSPQGGNQPQHF
DNA: TGTGCCAGCAGTCCTCAGGGAGGCAATCAGCCCCAGCATTTT
J: TRBJ1-5
D: -
V: TRBV7-2
size: -

CDR3: CASTAERHEKLFF
DNA: TGTGCCAGCACCGCTGAGCGTCATGAAAAACTGTTTTTT
J: TRBJ1-4
D: -
V: TRBV2
size: -

CDR3: CASSVQGQANTEAFF
DNA: TGTGCCAGCAGCGTTCAGGGACAAGCGAACACTGAAGCTTTCTTT
J: TRBJ1-1
D: -
V: TRBV5-8
size: -

CDR3: CASSESTGSEQFF
DNA: TGCGCCAGCAGTGAGTCGACGGGAAGTGAGCAGTTCTTC
J: TRBJ2-1
D: -
V: TRBV10-1
size: -

CDR3: CASSLGGGYNEQFF
DNA: TGTGCCAGCAGCTTGGGTGGAGGCTACAATGAGCAGTTCTTC
J: TRBJ2-1
D: -
V: TRBV5-4
size: medium-sized

CDR3: CASGISVNTEAFF
DNA: TGCGCCAGCGGGATTTCGGTGAACACTGAAGCTTTCTTT
J: TRBJ1-1
D: -
V: TRBV10-1
size: -

CDR3: CASSLDVGPYAFF
DNA: TGCGCCAGCAGCTTGGATGTAGGGCCTTATGCTTTCTTT
J: TRBJ1-1
D: -
V: TRBV5-1
size: -

CDR3: CASSGEWGPVGYTF
DNA: TGTGCCAGCAGCGGCGAGTGGGGCCCTGTGGGCTACACCTTC
J: TRBJ1-2
D: -
V: TRBV7-9
size: -

CDR3: CASSKTGSYGYTF
DNA: TGTGCCAGCAGCAAGACAGGGAGCTATGGCTACACCTTC
J: TRBJ1-2
D: TRBD1
V: TRBV6-5
size: -

CDR3: CAWMGRGSGNTIYF
DNA: TGTGCCTGGATGGGGAGAGGGTCTGGAAACACCATATATTTT
J: TRBJ1-3
D: -
V: TRBV30
size: -

CDR3: CASSPSDRGWSDTQYF
DNA: TGTGCCAGTAGTCCCTCGGACAGGGGATGGTCAGATACGCAGTATTTT
J: TRBJ2-3
D: TRBD1
V: TRBV19
size: -

CDR3: CAISAWTGGRNGELFF
DNA: TGTGCCATCAGTGCCTGGACAGGGGGCCGGAACGGGGAGCTGTTTTTT
J: TRBJ2-2
D: TRBD1
V: TRBV10-3
size: -

CDR3: CASSDLRTADHGYTF
DNA: TGCGCCAGCTCTGACTTGAGGACGGCGGATCATGGCTACACCTTC
J: TRBJ1-2
D: -
V: TRBV5-1
size: -

CDR3: CAISEARGGNNEQFF
DNA: TGTGCCATCAGTGAGGCCCGGGGGGGGAATAATGAGCAGTTCTTC
J: TRBJ2-1
D: TRBD2
V: TRBV10-3
size: -

CDR3: CASSFRKGQGVNEQYF
DNA: TGTGCCAGCAGCTTCCGGAAGGGACAGGGAGTCAACGAGCAGTACTTC
J: TRBJ2-7
D: TRBD1
V: TRBV5-8
size: -

CDR3: CASSEGPLTGAGAFF
DNA: TGTGCCAGCAGTGAAGGTCCGCTGACAGGGGCGGGGGCTTTCTTT
J: TRBJ1-1
D: TRBD1
V: TRBV6-1
size: -

CDR3: CASSEGQGASEAFF
DNA: TGCGCCAGCAGCGAAGGACAGGGGGCCTCTGAAGCTTTCTTT
J: TRBJ1-1
D: TRBD1
V: TRBV5-1
size: -

CDR3: CAWSAGSNEKLFF
DNA: TGTGCCTGGAGCGCAGGGTCTAATGAAAAACTGTTTTTT
J: TRBJ1-4
D: -
V: TRBV30
size: -

CDR3: CASSFQGDNQPQHF
DNA: TGTGCCAGCAGCTTTCAGGGGGACAATCAGCCCCAGCATTTT
J: TRBJ1-5
D: TRBD1
V: TRBV11-2
size: -

CDR3: CATSRVSTATNTEAFF
DNA: TGTGCCACCAGCAGAGTTTCGACAGCGACGAACACTGAAGCTTTCTTT
J: TRBJ1-1
D: -
V: TRBV15
size: -

CDR3: CASSLDLVEQYF
DNA: TGTGCCAGCAGCTTAGATCTCGTCGAGCAGTACTTC
J: TRBJ2-7
D: -
V: TRBV7-2
size: -

CDR3: CASSWDRAYSGNTIYF
DNA: TGTGCCAGCAGCTGGGACAGGGCGTACTCTGGAAACACCATATATTTT
J: TRBJ1-3
D: TRBD1
V: TRBV2
size: few

CDR3: CASRNRDEAFF
DNA: TGTGCCAGTAGGAACAGGGATGAAGCTTTCTTT
J: TRBJ1-1
D: -
V: TRBV19
size: -

CDR3: CASSPGARYEQYF
DNA: TGTGCCAGTAGTCCCGGGGCCAGGTACGAGCAGTACTTC
J: TRBJ2-7
D: -
V: TRBV19
size: -

CDR3: CASSQDARTGLHF
DNA: TGTGCCAGCAGCCAAGATGCTCGGACAGGGCTTCACTTC
J: TRBJ2-7
D: TRBD1
V: TRBV14
size: -

CDR3: CASSFGTGGNEQFF
DNA: TGTGCCAGCAGCTTTGGGACAGGGGGGAATGAGCAGTTCTTC
J: TRBJ2-1
D: TRBD1
V: TRBV11-2
size: medium-sized

CDR3: CASSVDLGSYNSPLHF
DNA: TGTGCCAGCAGTGTGGATCTCGGCTCCTATAATTCACCCCTCCACTTT
J: TRBJ1-6
D: -
V: TRBV2
size: -

CDR3: CASSQDASGGAGEQFF
DNA: TGTGCCAGCAGCCAAGATGCTAGCGGGGGGGCGGGTGAGCAGTTCTTC
J: TRBJ2-1
D: TRBD2
V: TRBV4-2
size: -

CDR3: CASSILGNTEAFF
DNA: TGTGCCAGTAGTATTTTAGGGAACACTGAAGCTTTCTTT
J: TRBJ1-1
D: -
V: TRBV19
size: -

CDR3: CASRSGGYGYTF
DNA: TGTGCCAGCAGATCCGGGGGCTATGGCTACACCTTC
J: TRBJ1-2
D: -
V: TRBV6-6
size: few

CDR3: CASSLAGTKETQYF
DNA: TGCGCCAGCAGCTTGGCAGGCACGAAAGAGACCCAGTACTTC
J: TRBJ2-5
D: -
V: TRBV5-1
size: -

CDR3: CASSSPRQGAVGTEAFF
DNA: TGTGCCAGCAGTTCGCCGAGACAGGGGGCCGTCGGGACTGAAGCTTTCTTT
J: TRBJ1-1
D: TRBD1
V: TRBV28
size: few

CDR3: CASTSPGYRTNEKLFF
DNA: TGTGCCAGCACTTCCCCGGGGTATCGGACTAATGAAAAACTGTTTTTT
J: TRBJ1-4
D: -
V: TRBV2
size: -

CDR3: CASSQVWPNEQYF
DNA: TGCGCCAGCAGTCAGGTATGGCCCAACGAGCAGTACTTC
J: TRBJ2-7
D: -
V: TRBV23-1
size: -

CDR3: CASRRDTSGNTIYF
DNA: TGCGCCAGCAGGCGGGACACCTCTGGAAACACCATATATTTT
J: TRBJ1-3
D: -
V: TRBV10-1
size: -

CDR3: CASSVQDRGFEKLFF
DNA: TGTGCCAGCAGCGTTCAGGACAGGGGATTTGAAAAACTGTTTTTT
J: TRBJ1-4
D: TRBD1
V: TRBV11-2
size: -

CDR3: CASSLRREQYF
DNA: TGCGCCAGCAGCTTAAGAAGAGAGCAGTACTTC
J: TRBJ2-7
D: -
V: TRBV5-1
size: few

CDR3: CASSIGTSGYNEQFF
DNA: TGTGCCAGTAGTATAGGGACTAGCGGCTACAATGAGCAGTTCTTC
J: TRBJ2-1
D: TRBD2
V: TRBV19
size: once

CDR3: CASSPGVEQFF
DNA: TGTGCCAGCAGCCCAGGGGTTGAGCAGTTCTTC
J: TRBJ2-1
D: -
V: TRBV5-5
size: -

CDR3: CAIGGGTEAFF
DNA: TGTGCCATCGGCGGGGGGACTGAAGCTTTCTTT
J: TRBJ1-1
D: -
V: TRBV10-3
size: -

CDR3: CASSEGGGMETQYF
DNA: TGTGCCAGCAGTGAAGGGGGCGGGATGGAGACCCAGTACTTC
J: TRBJ2-5
D: -
V: TRBV25-1
size: -

CDR3: CATSREGDNRRGKLFF
DNA: TGTGCCACCAGCAGAGAAGGGGACAACAGGAGGGGCAAACTGTTTTTT
J: TRBJ1-4
D: -
V: TRBV15
size: -

CDR3: CASSTRTGSFYGYTF
DNA: TGTGCCAGCAGCACTCGGACAGGGTCGTTCTATGGCTACACCTTC
J: TRBJ1-2
D: TRBD1
V: TRBV7-8
size: -

CDR3: CASRDLNTIYF
DNA: TGTGCCAGCAGGGATTTGAACACCATATATTTT
J: TRBJ1-3
D: -
V: TRBV6-1
size: -

CDR3: CASSYSVTDHGYTF
DNA: TGTGCCAGCAGTTACAGCGTGACAGATCATGGCTACACCTTC
J: TRBJ1-2
D: -
V: TRBV6-6
size: -

CDR3: CASSFVPNTLGGRSYEQYF
DNA: TGCGCCAGCAGCTTCGTCCCCAATACACTCGGGGGTCGTTCCTACGAGCAGTACTTC
J: TRBJ2-7
D: -
V: TRBV5-1
size: -

CDR3: CASSIDPLAGLVTEAFF
DNA: TGTGCCAGTAGTATAGATCCCCTCGCAGGGCTGGTCACTGAAGCTTTCTTT
J: TRBJ1-1
D: -
V: TRBV19
size: -

CDR3: CASSYDRASNQPQHF
DNA: TGTGCCAGCAGTTATGACAGGGCAAGCAATCAGCCCCAGCATTTT
J: TRBJ1-5
D: TRBD1
V: TRBV6-6
size: -

CDR3: CASSLDLGTHEQYF
DNA: TGTGCCAGCAGCTTAGATCTAGGTACCCACGAGCAGTACTTC
J: TRBJ2-7
D: -
V: TRBV7-9
size: -

CDR3: CAITSEFAYEQYF
DNA: TGTGCCATCACGTCCGAGTTCGCCTACGAGCAGTACTTC
J: TRBJ2-7
D: -
V: TRBV10-3
size: once

CDR3: CASSLAGGNQPQHF
DNA: TGTGCCAGCAGCTTAGCAGGGGGGAATCAGCCCCAGCATTTT
J: TRBJ1-5
D: TRBD1
V: TRBV11-2
size: -

CDR3: CASLPGLLDGELFF
DNA: TGTGCCAGCCTCCCGGGACTCTTGGACGGGGAGCTGTTTTTT
J: TRBJ2-2
D: -
V: TRBV19
size: -

CDR3: CATKGGRKAGELFF
DNA: TGTGCCACCAAGGGGGGGCGCAAGGCCGGGGAGCTGTTTTTT
J: TRBJ2-2
D: -
V: TRBV25-1
size: -

CDR3: CASSGLAGTGELFF
DNA: TGTGCCAGCAGCGGACTAGCGGGGACCGGGGAGCTGTTTTTT
J: TRBJ2-2
D: TRBD2
V: TRBV9
size: -

CDR3: CASSLDSSSYNEQFF
DNA: TGTGCCAGCAGCTTAGACTCAAGCTCCTACAATGAGCAGTTCTTC
J: TRBJ2-1
D: -
V: TRBV11-3
size: once

CDR3: CASRGGRKTEAFF
DNA: TGTGCCAGCAGGGGGGGGAGAAAGACTGAAGCTTTCTTT
J: TRBJ1-1
D: -
V: TRBV6-1
size: -